This is a list of T cell receptor beta chains from one sample in a study of beta chain features in type 1 diabetes. Generated by immunoSEQ multiplex PCR, the TCRdb table keeps only in-frame clones and is missing some. Of a few hundred thousand clones listed, about 11% were seen once; the top ten hold roughly 0.014%. The sample was naive CD4+ T cells from blood. The receptor set was obtained from a woman in her twenties or thirties in good health. Each CDR3 is given with its conserved first and last residue. The D gene is left open where the match is weak. Expanded clones are given a class, and other clones once, few, many or no size at all.

cdr3_aa cdr3_nt clone_size v_call d_call j_call
CASSVVSGRADEQFF TGTGCCAGCAGCGTAGTTAGCGGGAGGGCCGATGAGCAGTTCTTC - TRBV9 TRBD2 TRBJ2-1
CASRFWGATNEKLFF TGTGCCAGCAGGTTTTGGGGCGCAACTAATGAAAAACTGTTTTTT - TRBV11-2 - TRBJ1-4
CASSLGGNSGNTIYF TGTGCCAGCAGCTTAGGAGGCAACTCTGGAAACACCATATATTTT - TRBV7-2 - TRBJ1-3
CASREGQVDLTDTQYF TGTGCCAGCAGGGAGGGGCAGGTTGACCTCACAGATACGCAGTATTTT few TRBV7-9 - TRBJ2-3
CASSAERVRNEQFF TGTGCCAGCAGCGCGGAACGGGTGCGGAATGAGCAGTTCTTC - TRBV7-2 - TRBJ2-1
CSVVVPREYEQYF TGCAGCGTTGTGGTCCCACGGGAATACGAGCAGTACTTC few TRBV29-1 - TRBJ2-7
CASSYGTDYEQYF TGTGCCAGCAGTTACGGGACAGACTACGAGCAGTACTTC - TRBV6-6 TRBD1 TRBJ2-7
CASSRERGRADEQYF TGTGCCAGCAGCCGCGAGCGGGGCAGGGCGGACGAGCAGTACTTC few TRBV7-2 TRBD2 TRBJ2-7
CAWMLGVQFF TGTGCCTGGATGTTGGGCGTACAGTTCTTC - TRBV30 - TRBJ2-1
CASSWDRLYNEQFF TGTGCCAGCAGTTGGGACAGACTCTACAATGAGCAGTTCTTC few TRBV27 TRBD1 TRBJ2-1
CASSSHTGLTYEQYF TGTGCCAGCAGTTCGCACACGGGTCTAACCTACGAGCAGTACTTC - TRBV6-5 - TRBJ2-7
CASSEDRAGNQPQHF TGTGCCAGCAGTGAAGACAGGGCCGGCAATCAGCCCCAGCATTTT few TRBV6-1 - TRBJ1-5
CASSFMGGSSYEQYF TGCGCCAGCAGCTTTATGGGCGGGTCTTCCTACGAGCAGTACTTC - TRBV5-1 - TRBJ2-7
CASSRCGGRGYTF TGCGCCAGCAGCAGGTGTGGGGGGAGAGGCTACACCTTC - TRBV23-1 - TRBJ1-2
CASSPPPGGLEQYF TGTGCCAGCAGCCCACCGCCTGGGGGACTCGAGCAGTACTTC - TRBV7-2 - TRBJ2-7
CASSLTMNTEAFF TGTGCCAGCAGCCTAACCATGAACACTGAAGCTTTCTTT - TRBV7-9 - TRBJ1-1
CASSFRGGVAGVYEQFF TGTGCCAGCAGTTTCCGGGGTGGGGTAGCGGGAGTCTATGAGCAGTTCTTC - TRBV28 TRBD2 TRBJ2-1
CASSPSGGVEQYF TGTGCCAGCAGCCCCTCGGGAGGGGTCGAGCAGTACTTC - TRBV9 TRBD2 TRBJ2-7
CASSFRGRVYEQYF TGTGCCAGCAGCTTTCGCGGGAGGGTGTACGAGCAGTACTTC - TRBV11-2 TRBD2 TRBJ2-7
CASSQKTRWETQYF TGTGCCAGCAGCCAAAAAACCAGGTGGGAGACCCAGTACTTC few TRBV7-2 - TRBJ2-5
CASRASGRTGGYTF TGTGCCAGCAGGGCCTCCGGAAGAACGGGTGGCTACACCTTC - TRBV6-1 - TRBJ1-2
CASSPQYEQYF TGTGCCAGCAGTCCCCAATACGAGCAGTACTTC few TRBV2 - TRBJ2-7
CASSHLLAGASGANVLTF TGTGCCAGCAGCCACCTTCTAGCGGGGGCCTCTGGGGCCAACGTCCTGACTTTC - TRBV4-2 TRBD2 TRBJ2-6
CASSSWTGGNEQFF TGCGCCAGCAGCTCGTGGACAGGGGGCAATGAGCAGTTCTTC - TRBV5-1 TRBD1 TRBJ2-1
CASRYRDFQFF TGTGCCAGTAGATACCGGGACTTCCAGTTCTTC few TRBV19 - TRBJ2-1
CASSVDRGSTDTQYF TGTGCCAGCAGCGTAGATAGGGGGAGCACAGATACGCAGTATTTT - TRBV9 - TRBJ2-3
CASSHSGLAGYYNEQFF TGTGCCAGCAGCCATTCCGGACTAGCGGGATATTACAATGAGCAGTTCTTC - TRBV7-2 TRBD2 TRBJ2-1
CAWTRGSYEQYF TGTGCCTGGACCCGCGGATCCTACGAGCAGTACTTC few TRBV30 - TRBJ2-7
CASSRTSSVKDNEQFF TGCGCCAGCAGCCGCACCTCTAGCGTTAAGGACAATGAGCAGTTCTTC - TRBV5-1 - TRBJ2-1
CASSLVDRASHVNTEAFF TGTGCCAGCAGCTTGGTGGACAGGGCCTCCCATGTGAACACTGAAGCTTTCTTT few TRBV5-6 TRBD1 TRBJ1-1
CASSAGQNNQPQHF TGTGCCAGCTCAGCTGGACAGAACAATCAGCCCCAGCATTTT - TRBV18 - TRBJ1-5
CASTRRGTGEHNEQFF TGCGCCAGCACCCGTAGGGGGACAGGGGAGCACAATGAGCAGTTCTTC few TRBV5-1 TRBD1 TRBJ2-1
CASSQDRSGYTF TGCGCCAGCAGCCAAGATCGTAGTGGCTACACCTTC few TRBV4-3 - TRBJ1-2
CASIMTVNTEAFF TGTGCCAGCATTATGACAGTGAACACTGAAGCTTTCTTT - TRBV6-5 - TRBJ1-1
CAWSGGLAGVSYNEQFF TGTGCCTGGAGTGGGGGACTAGCGGGAGTATCCTACAATGAGCAGTTCTTC few TRBV30 TRBD2 TRBJ2-1
CASSPPSTANEAFF TGTGCCAGCTCACCACCCTCGACAGCTAATGAAGCTTTCTTT - TRBV18 - TRBJ1-1
CASSLAGGRYEQYF TGTGCCAGCTCACTAGCGGGAGGGAGATACGAGCAGTACTTC - TRBV18 TRBD2 TRBJ2-7
CASSSGVAGKNIQYF TGTGCCAGCAGCTCCGGTGTGGCGGGCAAAAACATTCAGTACTTC few TRBV7-9 - TRBJ2-4
CASSPSTSGRTGEQYF TGTGCCAGCAGCCCCTCCACTAGCGGGAGAACCGGCGAGCAGTACTTC few TRBV7-2 TRBD2 TRBJ2-7
CASSPGWTGNTGELFF TGTGCCAGCAGTCCTGGGTGGACAGGGAACACCGGGGAGCTGTTTTTT few TRBV2 TRBD1 TRBJ2-2
CAWSDDGARGF TGTGCCTGGAGTGATGACGGCGCTCGGGGTTTT many TRBV30 - TRBJ2-3
CASSPQGGRVTEAFF TGTGCCAGCTCACCCCAGGGAGGTCGTGTCACTGAAGCTTTCTTT - TRBV18 - TRBJ1-1
CATSRDRSGANVLTF TGTGCCACCAGCAGAGACAGGTCTGGGGCCAACGTCCTGACTTTC few TRBV15 - TRBJ2-6
CASSSGQGLDTQYF TGTGCCAGCAGCTCTGGACAGGGTCTAGATACGCAGTATTTT few TRBV7-9 TRBD1 TRBJ2-3
CAISRPGEGPYEQYF TGTGCCATCAGCCGACCGGGAGAGGGGCCCTACGAGCAGTACTTC - TRBV15 - TRBJ2-7
CASSPDMRGYEQYF TGTGCCAGCAGCCCCGATATGCGCGGGTACGAGCAGTACTTC - TRBV14 - TRBJ2-7
CASSATGTLGYGYTF TGTGCCAGCAGCGCGACAGGGACGCTTGGATATGGCTACACCTTC - TRBV28 TRBD1 TRBJ1-2
CASSPYLSGRGGEQFF TGCGCCAGCAGCCCCTACCTTAGCGGGAGAGGGGGTGAGCAGTTCTTC few TRBV5-1 TRBD2 TRBJ2-1
CASSLGGTTQETQYF TGTGCCAGCAGCCTGGGTGGGACAACTCAAGAGACCCAGTACTTC few TRBV7-9 - TRBJ2-5
CASSLRPSGQGYNEQFF TGTGCCAGCAGCTTACGGCCTAGCGGACAGGGCTACAATGAGCAGTTCTTC - TRBV7-3 - TRBJ2-1
CASRNRGLLNTEAFF TGCGCCAGTAGGAACAGGGGCCTTTTGAACACTGAAGCTTTCTTT - TRBV5-1 TRBD1 TRBJ1-1
CASSLPPGGYGYTF TGTGCCAGCAGCTTACCACCAGGGGGCTATGGCTACACCTTC few TRBV7-2 TRBD1 TRBJ1-2
CASSFFPGGSSYEQYF TGTGCCAGCAGTTTTTTTCCAGGGGGCTCCTCCTACGAGCAGTACTTC few TRBV27 TRBD1 TRBJ2-7
CASSSPGVYFNTEAFF TGTGCCAGCAGTTCTCCAGGGGTCTACTTTAACACTGAAGCTTTCTTT - TRBV28 - TRBJ1-1
CASSLVGRVNTEAFF TGTGCCAGCAGCTTGGTAGGCAGGGTGAACACTGAAGCTTTCTTT - TRBV5-6 - TRBJ1-1
CASSLPRTGGKVEQYF TGTGCCAGCAGCTTACCACGGACAGGGGGGAAAGTCGAGCAGTACTTC - TRBV7-9 TRBD1 TRBJ2-7
CASSDRGQNEQYF TGTGCCAGCAGTGACAGGGGGCAAAACGAGCAGTACTTC few TRBV7-6 TRBD1 TRBJ2-7